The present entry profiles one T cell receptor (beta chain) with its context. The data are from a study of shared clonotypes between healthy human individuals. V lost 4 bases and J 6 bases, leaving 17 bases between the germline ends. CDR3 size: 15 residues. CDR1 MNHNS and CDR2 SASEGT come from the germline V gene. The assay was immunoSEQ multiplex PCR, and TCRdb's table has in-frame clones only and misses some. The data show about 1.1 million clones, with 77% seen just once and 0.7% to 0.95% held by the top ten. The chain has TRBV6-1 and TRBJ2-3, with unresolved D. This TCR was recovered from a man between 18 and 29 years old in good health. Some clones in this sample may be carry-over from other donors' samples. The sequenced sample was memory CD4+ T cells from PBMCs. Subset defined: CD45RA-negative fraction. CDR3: CASSVVRAVKDTQYF. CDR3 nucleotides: TGTGCCAGCAGTGTAGTTAGGGCTGTTAAGGATACGCAGTATTTT.